Below, 3 T cell receptor beta chains from the same sample are listed, as sequenced in a study of blood T cell repertoires in COVID-19. Libraries were prepared by immunoSEQ multiplex PCR; TCRdb keeps only in-frame clonotypes and omits some of them. The sample holds 150,000 to 200,000 clones; roughly four fifths are singletons and the top ten take 6% to 8%. Input material: peripheral blood. The source of these receptors is a woman aged 70 to 79 with COVID-19, enrolled during active disease.

This chain joins TRBV5-1 and TRBJ1-4, with 7 bases matching TRBD1. J was trimmed by 3 bases and V by 6 bases; bases with no gene match: 5. Germline CDR1 reads SGHRS; CDR2 reads YFSETQ. This CDR3 has 14 amino acids. This CDR3 is CASKEGASNEKLFF. CDR3 DNA sequence: TGCGCCAGCAAGGAGGGGGCGTCTAATGAAAAACTGTTTTTT.

This clone was seen once. V is TRBV7-9 and J is TRBJ2-5, with 10 bases that match TRBD1. The length of the CDR3 is 16 residues. J gave up 4 bases and V 4 bases, and 9 bases lay outside the gene matches. Germline V gives CDR1 SEHNR, CDR2 FQNEAQ (reference sequence). The DNA for the CDR3 is TGTGCCAGCAGCTACCTGACAGGGGGCAGGCGAGAGACCCAGTACTTC. Residues: CASSYLTGGRRETQYF.

The V call is TRBV28, the J call TRBJ2-3; D not resolved. CDR3 length equals 11 residues. V lost 8 bases and J 2 bases, leaving 5 bases between the germline ends. Germline V gene sequence: CDR1 MDHEN, CDR2 SYDVKM. CDR3 nucleotide sequence: TGTGCCAGCCAGGCCACAGATACGCAGTATTTT. Amino acids: CASQATDTQYF.